This TCR beta chain was retrieved from a study of identical twins' blood T cells. In TCRdb, the 5' RACE reads were re-called with MiXCR into one record per CDR3 protein. In the table there are 300,000 to 400,000 distinct CDR3 sequences, roughly 28% of which are singletons. Germline V lookup: CDR1 LNHDA, CDR2 SQIVND (reference sequence). This CDR3 is built from 15 residues. The V gene end was trimmed by 6 bases and the J gene end by 7 bases; junction bases not matched to a gene: 10. This clonotype was counted between two and nine times. The receptor was derived from a woman aged 18 to 49 in good health. The sample consisted of PBMCs. The chain joins TRBV19 to TRBJ1-4, with TRBD1 matching over 8 bases. CDR3 sequence reads: CASRPRTGWVEKLFF. The CDR3 coding sequence is TGTGCCAGTAGACCAAGGACAGGGTGGGTTGAAAAACTGTTTTTT.